The rows below give T cell receptor beta chains drawn from one sample of a study of blood T cell repertoires in COVID-19. This table comes from immunoSEQ multiplex PCR, and its TCRdb copy is limited to in-frame clones, with some not included. The profile covers 80,000 to 95,000 clones, with under 85% appearing a single time and over 10% taken by the ten largest. The sample taken for sequencing was peripheral blood. The receptor set was obtained from a human donor in a cohort sampled during active COVID-19. Each CDR3 is given with its conserved first and last residue. Each record gives: V gene, clone size, J gene, D gene, CDR3 protein, CDR3 DNA. The D gene is left open where the match is weak. Where a row states a size, it is once, few, many or the class of an expanded clone; other rows omit it.

V gene: TRBV5-1
clone size: .
J gene: TRBJ2-3
D gene: .
CDR3 protein: CASSFNGMPDTQYF
CDR3 DNA: TGCGCCAGCAGCTTTAACGGGATGCCAGATACGCAGTATTTT

V gene: TRBV6-5
clone size: .
J gene: TRBJ2-7
D gene: TRBD2
CDR3 protein: CASSWTSGGNYEQYF
CDR3 DNA: TGTGCCAGCAGTTGGACTAGCGGGGGGAACTACGAGCAGTACTTC

V gene: TRBV5-1
clone size: .
J gene: TRBJ2-7
D gene: TRBD1
CDR3 protein: CASSAGQGVSYEQYF
CDR3 DNA: TGCGCCAGCAGCGCTGGACAGGGAGTCTCCTACGAGCAGTACTTC

V gene: TRBV4-3
clone size: few
J gene: TRBJ1-5
D gene: .
CDR3 protein: CASSQSLSNQPQHF
CDR3 DNA: TGCGCCAGCAGCCAAAGCCTTAGCAATCAGCCCCAGCATTTT

V gene: TRBV30
clone size: .
J gene: TRBJ1-4
D gene: .
CDR3 protein: CAWSLNAGMQGANEKLFF
CDR3 DNA: TGTGCCTGGAGTCTCAACGCGGGGATGCAGGGAGCTAATGAAAAACTGTTTTTT

V gene: TRBV24-1
clone size: .
J gene: TRBJ1-2
D gene: TRBD1
CDR3 protein: CATSDPSIFRQGKVYTF
CDR3 DNA: TGTGCCACCAGTGATCCCTCTATTTTCCGACAGGGTAAGGTCTACACCTTC

V gene: TRBV11-1
clone size: many
J gene: TRBJ1-6
D gene: TRBD1
CDR3 protein: CASSKDRGNSPLHF
CDR3 DNA: TGTGCCAGCAGCAAGGACAGGGGTAATTCACCCCTCCACTTT

V gene: TRBV19
clone size: many
J gene: TRBJ1-3
D gene: .
CDR3 protein: CASKKDRSSGNTIYF
CDR3 DNA: TGTGCCAGTAAAAAGGACAGAAGCTCTGGAAACACCATATATTTT

V gene: TRBV5-1
clone size: .
J gene: TRBJ1-5
D gene: .
CDR3 protein: CASAVDSYSNQPQHF
CDR3 DNA: TGCGCCAGCGCGGTTGACAGTTATAGCAATCAGCCCCAGCATTTT

V gene: TRBV4-1
clone size: .
J gene: TRBJ2-5
D gene: TRBD2
CDR3 protein: CASSQGVTSGRGETQYF
CDR3 DNA: TGCGCCAGCAGCCAAGGGGTTACTAGCGGCCGAGGAGAGACCCAGTACTTC

V gene: TRBV4-2
clone size: .
J gene: TRBJ2-2
D gene: TRBD2
CDR3 protein: CASSQPATSGRASAGELFF
CDR3 DNA: TGTGCCAGCAGCCAACCGGCGACTAGCGGGAGGGCCTCGGCCGGGGAGCTGTTTTTT

V gene: TRBV5-8
clone size: .
J gene: TRBJ1-4
D gene: .
CDR3 protein: CASSLATSGGEKLFF
CDR3 DNA: TGTGCCAGCAGCTTGGCGACTTCCGGGGGGGAAAAACTGTTTTTT

V gene: TRBV10-3
clone size: .
J gene: TRBJ1-2
D gene: TRBD1
CDR3 protein: CAISENRDRGKYTF
CDR3 DNA: TGTGCCATCAGTGAAAACCGGGACAGGGGAAAATACACCTTC

V gene: TRBV21-1
clone size: .
J gene: TRBJ2-7
D gene: .
CDR3 protein: CASKTPDRPLSYEQYF
CDR3 DNA: TGTGCCAGCAAAACCCCCGACAGGCCCCTATCCTACGAGCAGTACTTC

V gene: TRBV27
clone size: .
J gene: TRBJ1-4
D gene: TRBD1
CDR3 protein: CASSGGQGATREKLFF
CDR3 DNA: TGTGCCAGCAGTGGGGGACAGGGGGCGACTAGAGAAAAACTGTTTTTT

V gene: TRBV5-1
clone size: .
J gene: TRBJ2-1
D gene: .
CDR3 protein: CASSLAPISEQFF
CDR3 DNA: TGCGCCAGCAGCTTGGCCCCTATTAGTGAGCAGTTCTTC

V gene: TRBV25-1
clone size: .
J gene: TRBJ1-1
D gene: .
CDR3 protein: CASSDPWAGRAFF
CDR3 DNA: TGTGCCAGCAGTGACCCTTGGGCAGGGCGGGCTTTCTTT